What follows are 9 T cell receptor beta chains derived from one specimen sequenced in a study of cytomegalovirus exposure and HLA in healthy donors. A multiplex PCR was run with 60 Vbeta primers and 13 Jbeta primers. Clones were sequenced by immunoSEQ multiplex PCR, and TCRdb holds only the in-frame ones, with some missing. The table lists approximately 81,000 clones, over 70% of them singletons, with roughly 3% in the top ten. The sample was PBMCs. The receptors stem from a man in his fifties or sixties in good health and CMV-seropositive.

Concerning this clone: At one end the junction does not follow the germline gene, possibly because of a read error. In DNA, the CDR3 is TGTGCCAGCAGCAAAACCGACACGTTGAGCTCTGGGGCCAACGGCCTGACTTTC. Amino acids: CASSKTDTLSSGANGLTF. This chain uses TRBV7-9 with TRBJ2-6; tentatively, D is TRBD1 (5 bases). This CDR3 region has 18 residues. The V gene's germline CDR1 is SEHNR and CDR2 FQNEAQ (reference sequence).

The chain joins TRBV18 to TRBJ2-7; possible D gene TRBD1, 5 bases. The CDR3 is 14 residues long. Germline V CDR1 and CDR2: KGHSH, LQKENI. With 3 bases removed from V and 2 bases from J, the gap between germline ends came to 11 bases. The CDR3, as DNA: TGTGCCAGCTCACCGGGCAGGGATCCCTACGAGCAGTACTTC. Translating it yields CASSPGRDPYEQYF.

The rearrangement uses TRBV2 and TRBJ2-5; weak D call: TRBD2 (5 bases). The V end lost 1 base, the J end lost 5 bases, and 5 bases lay between the germline ends. CDR3 length: 12 residues. Germline CDR1 and CDR2: SNHLY and FYNNEI. Here the CDR3 DNA reads TGTGCCAGCAGTGAAGGCGGGGAGACCCAGTACTTC. It encodes CASSEGGETQYF.

The V and J genes are TRBV2 and TRBJ1-6; the D gene is possibly TRBD1 (5 bases). Germline loops: CDR1 SNHLY, CDR2 FYNNEI. Trimming took 5 bases from V and 3 from J, leaving 11 bases between them. This CDR3 has 15 amino acids. The CDR3 nucleotides read TGTGCCAGCAGTCCGCGACAGAACTATAATTCACCCCTCCACTTT. Its translation is CASSPRQNYNSPLHF.

V usage is TRBV10-3 and J usage is TRBJ1-1, with TRBD1 matching over 10 bases. The J segment lost 4 bases and the V segment lost 8 bases, leaving 4 bases of the junction unmatched. This CDR3 comprises 13 residues. CDR1 ENHRY and CDR2 SYGVKD come from the germline V gene. Here the CDR3 reads CAIGDRGGTEAFF. The CDR3 DNA reads as TGTGCCATCGGGGACAGGGGAGGCACTGAAGCTTTCTTT.

The chain carries TRBV5-6 and TRBJ2-7; 7 nucleotides line up with TRBD2. J lost 4 bases, V lost 5 bases, and 9 bases had no gene match. Germline CDR1 and CDR2: SGHDT and YYEEEE. This CDR3 spans 14 amino acids. The CDR3, as DNA: TGTGCCAGCAGTGAAACTAGCGCGCAATACGAGCAGTACTTC. It translates to CASSETSAQYEQYF.

The chain recombines TRBV4-1 with TRBJ1-2; 7 bases match TRBD1. Germline CDR1 MGHRA, CDR2 YSYEKL. CDR3 length equals 15 residues. J gave up 5 bases and V 1 base, and 7 bases lay outside the gene matches. The chain's CDR3 is CASSQGEDRVYGYTF. Here the CDR3 DNA reads TGCGCCAGCAGCCAAGGTGAAGACAGGGTGTATGGCTACACCTTC.

Only a few counts were recorded for this clone. The chain couples TRBV2 to TRBJ1-3, with TRBD1 matching over 8 bases. Germline trimming cut 4 bases from V and 3 bases from J; bases unmatched to any gene: 8. CDR1 and CDR2 (germline): SNHLY, FYNNEI. This CDR3 comprises 16 residues. In nucleotides, the CDR3 is TGTGCCAGCAGTGGGACCACTACAGGGGGTGGAAACACCATATATTTT. Translating it yields CASSGTTTGGGNTIYF.

There are a few counts of this clone. The CDR3 DNA reads as TGTGCCAGCAGCCAAGATAGTAGCCTTGAGCAGTTCTTC. Translated: CASSQDSSLEQFF. This rearrangement joins TRBV4-2 to TRBJ2-1; D is unresolved. Germline CDR1 is LGHNA and CDR2 is YNFKEQ. The CDR3 contains 13 residues. V lost 0 bases to trimming and J lost 9 bases, with 9 bases between them.